These 13 T cell receptor beta chains share one sample of origin, sequenced in a study of T cells in Graves' hyperthyroidism and ophthalmopathy. Using RNA transcripts as the source, TCR beta CDR3 regions were amplified. TCR CDR3 regions were first amplified by RT-PCR with HTBI primers. From the multiplex PCR reads, TCRdb called clonotypes with MiXCR, one entry per CDR3 protein. The sample includes under 350,000 distinct CDR3 sequences, 21% of them seen just once. Sequenced sample: blood. The origin of the receptors is a woman aged 45-65 years with Graves' hyperthyroidism.

In this sample, this clonotype turned up a few times. The genes are TRBV29-1 and TRBJ2-3, with 8 nucleotides matching TRBD2. The CDR3 sequence is 13 residues long. Per the germline V gene, CDR1 is SQVTM and CDR2 is ANQGSEA. Losses at the gene ends were 3 bases for V and 5 bases for J; bases not matched to a gene: 4. DNA for the CDR3: TGCAGCGTTGAGGGACTAGTGGGAGATACGCAGTATTTT. The encoded protein is CSVEGLVGDTQYF.

The table lists this clonotype with a few counts. The gene calls are TRBV29-1 and TRBJ2-1; 7 bases align to TRBD2. The V gene's germline CDR1 is SQVTM and CDR2 ANQGSEA. After removal of 4 bases from V and 6 bases from J, the junction contained 0 bases not matched to a gene. The CDR3 has 11 amino acids. The CDR3 sequence is CSVGGGNEQFF. The CDR3 coding sequence is TGCAGCGTTGGCGGGGGCAATGAGCAGTTCTTC.

This clonotype was counted ten times or more. The chain carries TRBV7-8 and TRBJ2-7; D unclear. V dropped 2 bases and J dropped 6 bases, with 11 bases sitting between them. Germline values: CDR1 SGHVS, CDR2 FQNEAQ. The CDR3 has 13 amino acids. DNA for the CDR3: TGTGCCAGCAGCTTAATCGGTGGAAGCGAGCAGTACTTC. It codes for CASSLIGGSEQYF.

This chain joins TRBV7-2 and TRBJ2-3; 7 bases map to TRBD1. Germline CDR1 is SGHTA and CDR2 is FQGNSA. V lost 2 bases and J lost 3; bases outside the gene matches: 5. There are 15 residues in the CDR3. CDR3 DNA: TGTGCCAGCAGCTTACCGACAGGGTTGACAGATACGCAGTATTTT. Its translation is CASSLPTGLTDTQYF.

This clonotype was recorded many times. This chain joins TRBV7-3 and TRBJ2-3; TRBD1 agrees at 7 bases. From germline, CDR1 is SGHTA and CDR2 FQGTGA. The CDR3 is made up of 15 amino acids. J gave up 2 bases and V 6 bases, and 8 bases lay outside the gene matches. The CDR3 is CASSRWDSNTDTQYF. Here the CDR3 DNA reads TGTGCCAGCAGTAGATGGGACAGTAACACAGATACGCAGTATTTT. Together with reference TRBV7-3 and TRBJ2-3, the CDR3 gives the full variable domain: GAGVSQTPSNKVTEKGKYVELRCDPISGHTALYWYRQSLGQGPEFLIYFQGTGAADDSGLPNDRFFAVRPEGSVSTLKIQRTERGDSAVYLCASSRWDSNTDTQYFGPGTRLTVL.

This clonotype was detected ten times or more. The chain joins TRBV12-3 or TRBV12-4 to TRBJ2-3; D gene ambiguous. The ends were cut back, 6 bases at V and 5 bases at J, with 9 bases in the middle. The CDR3 length is 12 residues. The CDR3 here is CASSRLGDTQYF. The CDR3 bases are TGTGCCAGCAGCAGACTCGGAGATACGCAGTATTTT.

This clonotype was counted ten times or more. The chain couples TRBV7-2 to TRBJ2-3; 8 nucleotides align to TRBD2. Germline V gives CDR1 SGHTA, CDR2 FQGNSA. This CDR3 is 14 amino acids long. V was pared by 4 bases and J by 3 bases, with 3 bases of the junction left unmatched. CDR3 amino acids: CASSWSGGTDTQYF. CDR3 DNA: TGTGCCAGCAGCTGGAGCGGGGGTACAGATACGCAGTATTTT.

This clonotype was seen at least ten times. CDR3 in amino acids: CASSLPSLTGAHEQFF. DNA for the CDR3: TGTGCCAGCAGTTTGCCCTCGCTGACAGGGGCCCATGAGCAGTTCTTC. The rearrangement uses TRBV28 and TRBJ2-1; 8 bases line up with TRBD1. The CDR3 has 16 amino acids. The germline V gene encodes CDR1 MDHEN and CDR2 SYDVKM. V lost 3 bases, J lost 8 bases, and 12 bases stayed unmatched.

In this sample, this clonotype turned up many times. This chain connects TRBV5-5 to TRBJ1-1, with D possibly TRBD1 on 6 matching bases. Germline CDR1 reads SGHKS; CDR2 reads YYEKEE (reference sequence). V lost 4 bases to trimming and J lost 5 bases, with 18 bases between them. This CDR3 comprises 15 residues. CDR3 coding DNA: TGTGCCAGCAGCCTTATGACAGGCAGCCAAACTGAAGCTTTCTTT. Translated, it gives CASSLMTGSQTEAFF. Using reference TRBV5-5 and TRBJ1-1 for the parts outside the CDR3, the full variable domain is DAGVTQSPTHLIKTRGQQVTLRCSPISGHKSVSWYQQVLGQGPQFIFQYYEKEERGRGNFPDRFSARQFPNYSSELNVNALLLGDSALYLCASSLMTGSQTEAFFGQGTRLTVV.

In this sample, this clonotype turned up many times. The chain joins TRBV7-2 to TRBJ1-6; TRBD1 agrees at 10 bases. With V trimmed by 2 bases and J by 9 bases, 4 bases remained unmatched. Germline CDR1 SGHTA, CDR2 FQGNSA. The CDR3 covers 15 residues. The CDR3 DNA is TGTGCCAGCAGCTTATCCCGACAGGGGGCTTCACCCCTCCACTTT. Translation gives CASSLSRQGASPLHF. The whole variable domain, remainder taken from reference TRBV7-2 and TRBJ1-6, is GAGVSQSPSNKVTEKGKDVELRCDPISGHTALYWYRQSLGQGLEFLIYFQGNSAPDKSGLPSDRFSAERTGGSVSTLTIQRTQQEDSAVYLCASSLSRQGASPLHFGNGTRLTVT.

This clonotype appeared many times. This chain uses TRBV18 with TRBJ1-5; 7 nucleotides line up with TRBD1. The CDR3 has 14 amino acids. The V gene end was trimmed by 6 bases and the J gene end by 4 bases; junction bases not matched to a gene: 6. Germline assignment: CDR1 KGHSH and CDR2 LQKENI. CDR3: CASSASTGNQPQHF. The CDR3 DNA reads TGTGCCAGCTCCGCCTCGACAGGGAATCAGCCCCAGCATTTT.

CDR3 in amino acids: CASSDRFGGSYEQYF. The CDR3 nucleotides read TGTGCCAGTAGTGACCGGTTCGGGGGGTCCTACGAGCAGTACTTC. The gene calls are TRBV19 and TRBJ2-7; 7 bases are shared with TRBD2. From germline, CDR1 is LNHDA and CDR2 SQIVND (reference sequence). The CDR3 covers 15 residues. J was trimmed by 1 base and V by 5 bases; bases with no gene match: 8. The full variable domain, completed using reference TRBV19 and TRBJ2-7, is DGGITQSPKYLFRKEGQNVTLSCEQNLNHDAMYWYRQDPGQGLRLIYYSQIVNDFQKGDIAEGYSVSREKKESFPLTVTSAQKNPTAFYLCASSDRFGGSYEQYFGPGTRLTVT.

V usage is TRBV9 and J usage is TRBJ2-2; D possibly corresponds to TRBD2 (5 bases). The CDR3 runs 17 residues. Germline values: CDR1 SGDLS, CDR2 YYNGEE. Trimming pared 1 base from V and 2 bases from J, leaving 15 bases between. CDR3 protein: CASSVSTGLLNTGELFF. The CDR3 coding sequence is TGTGCCAGCAGCGTATCGACTGGACTCCTAAACACCGGGGAGCTGTTTTTT. The complete variable domain, with remaining parts taken from reference TRBV9 and TRBJ2-2, reads DSGVTQTPKHLITATGQRVTLRCSPRSGDLSVYWYQQSLDQGLQFLIQYYNGEERAKGNILERFSAQQFPDLHSELNLSSLELGDSALYFCASSVSTGLLNTGELFFGEGSRLTVL.